This T cell receptor beta chain was sequenced in a study of STAT5B mutations in CD4+ large granular lymphocyte leukemia. The study, taken as a whole, reports: Main leukemic clonotypes were patient-specific, but more than 20% appeared at low frequency elsewhere.

The CDR3 contains 14 residues. V was shortened by 6 bases and J by 8 bases, with 19 bases between the two germline ends. Germline values: CDR1 SNHLY, CDR2 FYNNEI. As concerns this clone: The target antigen is unknown.

Method: immunoSEQ multiplex PCR; TCRdb's copy keeps in-frame clones and lacks some. Of tens of thousands of clones listed, roughly 76% are singletons. The J gene is TRBJ1-2, the V gene TRBV2; weak D call: TRBD1 (6 bases). The receptor was isolated from a human donor in good health. Sequenced material: CD4+ T cells from blood buffy coats. The CDR3 spells CASREDYREGGYTF. CDR3 coding DNA: TGTGCCAGCAGGGAGGACTACAGGGAAGGGGGCTACACCTTC.